Listed below are T cell receptor beta chains from one sample, sequenced in a study of blood T cell repertoires in COVID-19. Measured with immunoSEQ multiplex PCR; TCRdb has only the in-frame clones, and not every one. This table holds 190,000 or so clones, roughly 89% found once. The material sequenced was PBMCs or T cells enriched from blood (not recorded which). The receptor source for this set is a man aged 18 to 29 with acute COVID-19. Both conserved end residues are part of each CDR3. D genes are given only for firm matches. Part of the rows lack a size; the others show once, few, many or a class for expanded clones.

TRBJ2-3 | - | once | TRBV24-1 | TGTGCCACCAGTGAACCGACAGTAGGCACAGATACGCAGTATTTT | CATSEPTVGTDTQYF
TRBJ2-1 | TRBD2 | - | TRBV7-9 | TGTGCCAGCAGCTTAGAGAGCGGGAGGAATTTTGATGAGCAGTTCTTC | CASSLESGRNFDEQFF
TRBJ1-1 | - | - | TRBV5-1 | TGCGCCAGCAGCCGGGTGAACACTGAAGCTTTCTTT | CASSRVNTEAFF
TRBJ2-1 | TRBD1 | - | TRBV30 | TGTGCCTGGGAGGCAGGGACAGGGCTTTACAATGAGCAGTTCTTC | CAWEAGTGLYNEQFF
TRBJ2-7 | TRBD2 | - | TRBV29-1 | TGCAGCGCTCTACTAGCGGGAGATTTTGGGGAGCAGTACTTC | CSALLAGDFGEQYF
TRBJ2-3 | - | - | TRBV7-2 | TGTGCCAGCAGCTTCACGGGGTCAGCAGATACGCAGTATTTT | CASSFTGSADTQYF
TRBJ2-5 | TRBD1 | - | TRBV25-1 | TGTGCCAGCAGTGCCGAGACCGGGACAGGGGGGCAAGAGACCCAGTACTTC | CASSAETGTGGQETQYF
TRBJ1-4 | - | - | TRBV28 | TGTGCCAGCAGTCCCGGCGACAGTGAAAAACTGTTTTTT | CASSPGDSEKLFF
TRBJ2-7 | TRBD2 | once | TRBV19 | TGTGCCAGTAGTATTACTAGCGGGAGTAACGAGCAGTACTTC | CASSITSGSNEQYF
TRBJ1-5 | TRBD1 | - | TRBV28 | TGTGCCACCCATGTGTCAGGGGGCTGGCAGCCCCAGCATTTT | CATHVSGGWQPQHF
TRBJ2-5 | TRBD2 | - | TRBV18 | TGTGCCAGCTCACCACCGATGCAGGGAGGGGAGACCCAGTACTTC | CASSPPMQGGETQYF
TRBJ2-2 | - | - | TRBV7-2 | TGTGCCAGCAGCCCAAACCAAGCTTCGACCGGGGAGCTGTTTTTT | CASSPNQASTGELFF
TRBJ1-1 | - | - | TRBV5-4 | TGTGCCAGCAGGGGCGGGAGGGAAGCTTTCTTT | CASRGGREAFF
TRBJ2-3 | - | - | TRBV10-1 | TGCGCCAGCAGTTGGGGCAGGGCTCTCACAGATACGCAGTATTTT | CASSWGRALTDTQYF
TRBJ2-6 | - | - | TRBV18 | TGTGCCAGCTCACCAAACACAGGGCTGGGTTCGTCTGGGGCCAACGTCCTGACTTTC | CASSPNTGLGSSGANVLTF
TRBJ1-2 | TRBD1 | - | TRBV2 | TGTGCCAGTACTCAGGGGGCCAGGTATGGCTACACCTTC | CASTQGARYGYTF
TRBJ2-1 | TRBD1 | - | TRBV7-2 | TGTGCCAGCAGTTCTCCGGGACAGGCGACCAATGAGCAGTTCTTC | CASSSPGQATNEQFF
TRBJ1-2 | - | - | TRBV4-1 | TGCGCCAGCAGCCAAGTTCGGGAGTATGGCTACACCTTC | CASSQVREYGYTF
TRBJ2-7 | TRBD1 | - | TRBV7-9 | TGTGCCAGCAGCTTAGAGGACAGGTACTACGAGCAGTACTTC | CASSLEDRYYEQYF
TRBJ2-1 | TRBD1 | - | TRBV13 | TGTGCCAGCAGCTTAGGGACAGGGGCCTACAATGAGCAGTTCTTC | CASSLGTGAYNEQFF
TRBJ2-7 | - | - | TRBV19 | TGTGCCAGTAGTGGGGAGATATTTGGCTCCTACGAGCAGTACTTC | CASSGEIFGSYEQYF
TRBJ1-1 | - | - | TRBV12-3/TRBV12-4 | TGTGCCAGCACCCTGACGGGGAACACTGAAGCTTTCTTT | CASTLTGNTEAFF
TRBJ1-5 | - | - | TRBV4-3 | TGCGCCAGCAGCCAAGACAGTTACCAGCCCCAGCATTTT | CASSQDSYQPQHF
TRBJ1-1 | - | - | TRBV6-2/TRBV6-3 | TGTGCCAGCAGTTTCAGGGGTTGGGGCACTGAAGCTTTCTTT | CASSFRGWGTEAFF
TRBJ2-2 | - | - | TRBV4-1 | TGCGCCAGCAGCCAAGTTCGGGCAGGGATCTTGGTCACCGGGGAGCTGTTTTTT | CASSQVRAGILVTGELFF
TRBJ1-4 | - | - | TRBV2 | TGTGCCAGCAGTGAGGGGGCCGCGGGCAAGGAAAAACTGTTTTTT | CASSEGAAGKEKLFF
TRBJ1-5 | - | - | TRBV20-1 | TGCAGTGCTAGTAAGGGGGGGCGGCAGCCCCAGCATTTT | CSASKGGRQPQHF
TRBJ2-7 | TRBD1 | - | TRBV4-2 | TGTGCCAGCAGCCAAGATAGACAGGGAAGTGGCCTCGAGCAGTACTTC | CASSQDRQGSGLEQYF